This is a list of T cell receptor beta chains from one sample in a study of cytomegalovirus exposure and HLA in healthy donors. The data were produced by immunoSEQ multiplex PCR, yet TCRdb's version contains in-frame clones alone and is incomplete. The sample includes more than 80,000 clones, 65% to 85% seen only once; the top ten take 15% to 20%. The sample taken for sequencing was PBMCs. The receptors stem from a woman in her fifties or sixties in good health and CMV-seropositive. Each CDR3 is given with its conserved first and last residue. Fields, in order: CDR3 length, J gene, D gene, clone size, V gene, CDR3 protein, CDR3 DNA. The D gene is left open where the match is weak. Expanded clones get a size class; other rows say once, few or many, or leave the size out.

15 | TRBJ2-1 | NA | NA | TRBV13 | CASSLRVDSYNEQFF | TGTGCCAGCAGCTTACGGGTAGATTCCTACAATGAGCAGTTCTTC
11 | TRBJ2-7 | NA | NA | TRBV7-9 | CASSQAYEQYF | TGTGCCAGCAGCCAAGCATACGAGCAGTACTTC
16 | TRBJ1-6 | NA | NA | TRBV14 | CASSQAQGFRGSPLHF | TGTGCCAGCAGCCAAGCTCAGGGGTTTAGAGGGTCACCCCTCCACTTT
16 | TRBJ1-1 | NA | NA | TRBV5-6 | CASSSSGYTGYTEAFF | TGTGCCAGCAGCTCCTCAGGATACACAGGGTACACTGAAGCTTTCTTT
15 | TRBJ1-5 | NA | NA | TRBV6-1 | CASSDWTPRPGPQHF | TGTGCCAGCAGTGATTGGACACCACGCCCGGGGCCCCAGCATTTT
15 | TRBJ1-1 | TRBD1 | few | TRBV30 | CAWSAGTGANTEAFF | TGTGCCTGGAGTGCCGGGACAGGCGCTAACACTGAAGCTTTCTTT
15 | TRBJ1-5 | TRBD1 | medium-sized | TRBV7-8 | CASSLGGTGDQPQHF | TGTGCCAGCAGCTTAGGAGGGACAGGCGATCAGCCCCAGCATTTT
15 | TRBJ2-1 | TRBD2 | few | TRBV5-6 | CASSSLAGTYNEQFF | TGTGCCAGCAGCTCATTAGCGGGGACCTACAATGAGCAGTTCTTC
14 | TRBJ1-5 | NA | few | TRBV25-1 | CASSGGTSNQPQHF | TGTGCCAGCAGTGGGGGCACCAGCAATCAGCCCCAGCATTTT
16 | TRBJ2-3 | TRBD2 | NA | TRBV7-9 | CASTPSGGRSTDTQYF | TGTGCCAGCACCCCCTCAGGCGGGAGGAGCACAGATACGCAGTATTTT
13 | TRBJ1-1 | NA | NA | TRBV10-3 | CAIRTTGNTEAFF | TGTGCCATCAGGACGACAGGGAACACTGAAGCTTTCTTT
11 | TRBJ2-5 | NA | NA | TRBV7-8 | CASSSRETQYF | TGTGCCAGCAGCTCCCGAGAGACCCAGTACTTC
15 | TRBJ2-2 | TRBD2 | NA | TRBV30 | CAWSRSGSYTGELFF | TGTGCCTGGAGCCGAAGCGGGAGTTACACCGGGGAGCTGTTTTTT
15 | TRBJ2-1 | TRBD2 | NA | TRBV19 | CASSTSGRPYNEQFF | TGTGCCAGTAGTACTAGCGGGAGGCCTTACAATGAGCAGTTCTTC
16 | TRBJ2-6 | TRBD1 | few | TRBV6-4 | CASSSGTGDGANVLTF | TGTGCCAGCAGTTCCGGGACAGGGGACGGGGCCAACGTCCTGACTTTC
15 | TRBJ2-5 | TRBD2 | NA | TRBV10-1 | CASSESGAAGATQYF | TGCGCCAGCAGTGAGTCGGGAGCAGCGGGAGCGACCCAGTACTTC
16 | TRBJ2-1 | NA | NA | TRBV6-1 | CASSESGGTPYNEQFF | TGTGCCAGCAGTGAAAGCGGCGGTACCCCCTACAATGAGCAGTTCTTC
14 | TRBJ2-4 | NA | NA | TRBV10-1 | CASSESTAPHIQYF | TGCGCCAGCAGTGAGTCGACTGCGCCCCACATTCAGTACTTC
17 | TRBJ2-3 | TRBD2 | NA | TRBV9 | CASSVERTSGGTDTQYF | TGTGCCAGCAGCGTAGAGAGGACTAGCGGAGGCACAGATACGCAGTATTTT
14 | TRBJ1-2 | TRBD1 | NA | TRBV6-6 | CASSGTAIVSGYTF | TGTGCCAGCAGTGGGACAGCGATCGTCTCGGGCTACACCTTC
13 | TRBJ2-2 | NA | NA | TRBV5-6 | CASSPPYTGELFF | TGTGCCAGCAGCCCCCCTTACACCGGGGAGCTGTTTTTT
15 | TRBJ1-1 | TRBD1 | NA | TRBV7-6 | CASSLQGEVNTEAFF | TGTGCCAGCAGCTTACAGGGGGAGGTCAACACTGAAGCTTTCTTT
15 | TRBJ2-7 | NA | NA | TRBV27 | CASSSLTRQTYEQYF | TGTGCCAGCAGTTCCTTGACAAGACAGACCTACGAGCAGTACTTC
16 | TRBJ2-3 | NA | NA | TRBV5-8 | CASRTMGRGETDTQYF | TGTGCCAGCAGGACGATGGGCAGGGGCGAGACAGATACGCAGTATTTT
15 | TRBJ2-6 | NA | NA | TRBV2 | CASSEDRSGANVLTF | TGTGCCAGCAGTGAAGACAGGTCTGGGGCCAACGTCCTGACTTTC
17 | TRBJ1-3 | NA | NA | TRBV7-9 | CASSLITESFSGNTIYF | TGTGCCAGCAGCTTAATCACAGAATCTTTCTCTGGAAACACCATATATTTT
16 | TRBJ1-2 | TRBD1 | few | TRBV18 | CASSPRQGDGDYGYTF | TGTGCCAGCTCACCCCGACAGGGGGATGGCGACTATGGCTACACCTTC
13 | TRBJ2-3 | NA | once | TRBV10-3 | CAISESPADTQYF | TGTGCCATCAGTGAGTCCCCCGCAGATACGCAGTATTTT
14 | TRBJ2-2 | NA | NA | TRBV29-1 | CSVAGRANTGELFF | TGCAGCGTTGCGGGCAGGGCAAACACCGGGGAGCTGTTTTTT
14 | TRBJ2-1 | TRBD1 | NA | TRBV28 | CASSRDRGYNEQFF | TGTGCCAGCAGTCGGGACAGGGGGTACAATGAGCAGTTCTTC
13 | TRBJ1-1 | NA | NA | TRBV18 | CASSPPLRREAFF | TGTGCCAGCTCACCGCCCCTAAGGCGGGAAGCTTTCTTT
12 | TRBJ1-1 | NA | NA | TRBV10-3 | CAISESAGEAFF | TGTGCCATCAGTGAGTCCGCAGGTGAAGCTTTCTTT
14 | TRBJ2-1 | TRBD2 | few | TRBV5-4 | CASSPGLVMDEQFF | TGTGCCAGCAGCCCCGGACTAGTCATGGATGAGCAGTTCTTC
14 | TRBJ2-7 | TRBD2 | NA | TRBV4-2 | CASSYGLVLAEQYF | TGTGCCAGCAGCTACGGACTAGTCCTTGCCGAGCAGTACTTC
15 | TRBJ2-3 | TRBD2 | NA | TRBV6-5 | CASRPTSGSRDTQYF | TGTGCCAGCAGACCGACTAGCGGGAGTCGAGATACGCAGTATTTT
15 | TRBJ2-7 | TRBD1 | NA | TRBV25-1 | CASSESDRGVFEQYF | TGTGCCAGCAGTGAATCCGACAGGGGGGTCTTCGAGCAGTACTTC
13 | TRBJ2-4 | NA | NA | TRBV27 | CASSLSREGIQYF | TGTGCCAGCAGTTTATCCAGGGAAGGCATTCAGTACTTC
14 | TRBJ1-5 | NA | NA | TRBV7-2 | CASSIDGLNQPQHF | TGTGCCAGCAGCATTGACGGACTCAATCAGCCCCAGCATTTT
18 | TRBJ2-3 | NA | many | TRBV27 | CASSLNPRSGTSTDTQYF | TGTGCCAGCAGTTTAAACCCCAGGTCGGGAACTAGCACAGATACGCAGTATTTT
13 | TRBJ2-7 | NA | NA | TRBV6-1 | CASSRAMGAEQYF | TGTGCCAGCAGCCGGGCTATGGGGGCCGAGCAGTACTTC
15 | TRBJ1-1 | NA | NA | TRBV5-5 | CASSYKGQGRPEAFF | TGTGCCAGCAGTTACAAGGGTCAGGGAAGGCCTGAAGCTTTCTTT
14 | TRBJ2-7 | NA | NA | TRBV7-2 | CASSPSAVIYEQYF | TGTGCCAGCAGCCCTAGCGCAGTTATCTACGAGCAGTACTTC
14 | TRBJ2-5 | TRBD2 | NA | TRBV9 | CASSTRTSRETQYF | TGTGCCAGCAGCACCCGGACTAGTCGAGAGACCCAGTACTTC
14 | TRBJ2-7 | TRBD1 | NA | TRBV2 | CASRIQGLAYEQYF | TGTGCCAGCAGGATACAGGGGTTAGCCTACGAGCAGTACTTC
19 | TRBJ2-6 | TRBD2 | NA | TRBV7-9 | CASSPGRIAGYRGANVLTF | TGTGCCAGCAGCCCCGGGAGAATAGCGGGATATAGAGGGGCCAACGTCCTGACTTTC